A selection of T cell receptor beta chains follows, all from one sample in a study of cytomegalovirus exposure and HLA in healthy donors. Assay: immunoSEQ multiplex PCR; the TCRdb copy retains only in-frame clones and omits some. This sample has some 120,000 clones, with around 80% found just once. Sample: PBMCs. These receptors came from a female donor in good health and CMV-seronegative. CDR3s include the opening cysteine and the closing phenylalanine or tryptophan. D genes are given only for firm matches. Where a row states a size, it is once, few, many or the class of an expanded clone; other rows omit it.

>NA|TRBJ2-5|NA|TRBV5-1
CASSLAPPGPLQGETQYF
TGCGCCAGCAGCTTGGCTCCGCCCGGGCCCCTCCAGGGGGAGACCCAGTACTTC
>TRBD2|TRBJ2-1|NA|TRBV27
CASSVRLAGGRGNEQFF
TGTGCCAGCAGTGTAAGACTAGCGGGGGGCCGTGGCAATGAGCAGTTCTTC
>TRBD1|TRBJ2-5|once|TRBV19
CASSSGQGGGETQYF
TGTGCCAGTAGTAGCGGACAGGGTGGAGGAGAGACCCAGTACTTC
>TRBD2|TRBJ2-3|few|TRBV19
CASSILAGGPTDTQYF
TGTGCCAGTAGTATCCTAGCGGGGGGGCCAACAGATACGCAGTATTTT
>NA|TRBJ2-7|NA|TRBV4-1
CASSQAGAAYEQYF
TGCGCCAGCAGCCAAGCAGGGGCTGCCTACGAGCAGTACTTC
>TRBD1|TRBJ1-1|NA|TRBV5-1
CASSFQGQGGTEAFF
TGCGCCAGCAGCTTTCAAGGACAGGGCGGCACTGAAGCTTTCTTT
>NA|TRBJ1-4|NA|TRBV5-1
CASSLGLEEKLFF
TGCGCCAGCAGCTTGGGGCTAGAGGAAAAACTGTTTTTT
>TRBD1|TRBJ2-2|NA|TRBV5-1
CASSYRDSNTGELFF
TGCGCCAGCAGCTACCGGGACAGCAACACCGGGGAGCTGTTTTTT
>NA|TRBJ2-3|NA|TRBV27
CASSPNLDTQYF
TGTGCCAGCAGTCCAAATTTGGATACGCAGTATTTT
>TRBD2|TRBJ2-1|once|TRBV5-6
CASSPGLAREQFF
TGTGCCAGCAGCCCCGGACTAGCACGTGAGCAGTTCTTC
>NA|TRBJ2-2|NA|TRBV9
CASSVVSGELFF
TGTGCCAGCAGCGTAGTCTCCGGGGAGCTGTTTTTT
>NA|TRBJ2-7|NA|TRBV7-9
CASSLGAYEQYF
TGTGCCAGCAGCTTAGGAGCCTACGAGCAGTACTTC
>TRBD1|TRBJ1-2|NA|TRBV9
CASSAQGGDGYTF
TGTGCCAGCAGCGCCCAGGGGGGCGATGGCTACACCTTC
>NA|TRBJ2-7|NA|TRBV4-2
CASSQEIAIPTNHYEQYF
TGTGCCAGCAGCCAAGAAATCGCAATTCCGACCAACCACTACGAGCAGTACTTC
>NA|TRBJ2-1|NA|TRBV18
CASSPLIGANYNEQFF
TGTGCCAGCTCACCACTAATTGGGGCGAACTACAATGAGCAGTTCTTC
>NA|TRBJ2-5|NA|TRBV21-1
CASSKFRAGETQYF
TGTGCCAGCAGCAAGTTCAGGGCCGGGGAGACCCAGTACTTC
>TRBD2|TRBJ2-1|NA|TRBV11-2
CASSLASLAGGLDEQFF
TGTGCCAGCAGCTTAGCCTCACTAGCGGGAGGGTTGGATGAGCAGTTCTTC
>NA|TRBJ2-1|NA|TRBV19
CASSFPAGSYNEQFF
TGTGCCAGTAGCTTCCCGGCAGGGTCCTACAATGAGCAGTTCTTC
>NA|TRBJ1-5|NA|TRBV4-1
CASSQSEGNQPQHF
TGCGCCAGCAGCCAGTCAGAAGGCAATCAGCCCCAGCATTTT
>TRBD2|TRBJ2-3|NA|TRBV6-5
CASSSSGGRTDTQYF
TGTGCCAGCAGTTCTAGCGGGGGTCGCACAGATACGCAGTATTTT
>TRBD2|TRBJ2-7|NA|TRBV29-1
CSVEASGVYEQYF
TGCAGCGTTGAGGCTAGCGGGGTCTACGAGCAGTACTTC
>NA|TRBJ2-7|NA|TRBV6-1
CASSEPTNEQYF
TGTGCCAGCAGTGAACCAACAAACGAGCAGTACTTC
>TRBD2|TRBJ2-1|NA|TRBV7-8
CASSLAPGLAGGNEQFF
TGTGCCAGCAGCTTAGCACCGGGACTAGCGGGGGGGAATGAGCAGTTCTTC
>TRBD2|TRBJ2-7|NA|TRBV7-9
CASSSLAGGPGNEQYF
TGTGCCAGCAGCTCCTTAGCGGGAGGGCCGGGGAACGAGCAGTACTTC
>NA|TRBJ2-5|NA|TRBV6-5
CASSYSRETQYF
TGTGCCAGCAGTTATTCGCGGGAGACCCAGTACTTC
>NA|TRBJ1-1|NA|TRBV7-8
CASSVRTLPSTEAFF
TGTGCCAGCAGCGTTAGGACACTTCCTTCCACTGAAGCTTTCTTT
>NA|TRBJ1-1|NA|TRBV30
CAWSVTTGRTEAFF
TGTGCCTGGAGTGTTACTACAGGGCGAACTGAAGCTTTCTTT
>NA|TRBJ2-5|NA|TRBV5-4
CASSQATETQYF
TGTGCCAGCAGCCAGGCTACAGAGACCCAGTACTTC
>NA|TRBJ2-7|NA|TRBV19
CASSIVAESSYEQYF
TGTGCCAGTAGTATCGTAGCAGAAAGCTCCTACGAGCAGTACTTC
>TRBD2|TRBJ2-1|NA|TRBV19
CASIPSSGRTRNNEQFF
TGTGCCAGTATTCCGTCTAGCGGGAGAACCCGTAACAATGAGCAGTTCTTC
>NA|TRBJ1-2|NA|TRBV5-6
CASSQRKGYTF
TGTGCCAGCAGCCAGAGGAAGGGCTACACCTTC
>NA|TRBJ1-5|NA|TRBV6-5
CASSIGVNQPQHF
TGTGCCAGCTCTATCGGGGTTAACCAGCCCCAGCATTTT
>NA|TRBJ2-3|NA|TRBV6-1
CASRVGPDTQYF
TGTGCCAGCAGGGTTGGCCCAGATACGCAGTATTTT
>TRBD2|TRBJ2-3|NA|TRBV11-2
CASSITGASGRVDTQYF
TGTGCCAGCAGCATCACGGGGGCTAGCGGGAGAGTGGATACGCAGTATTTT
>TRBD2|TRBJ2-2|NA|TRBV18
CASSPKPPPAGGKGELFF
TGTGCCAGCTCACCGAAACCCCCCCCGGCGGGGGGAAAAGGGGAGCTGTTTTTT
>NA|TRBJ1-1|NA|TRBV6-1
CASSRGLRETEAFF
TGTGCCAGCAGTCGAGGCCTCCGGGAGACTGAAGCTTTCTTT
>TRBD1|TRBJ2-1|NA|TRBV10-3
CATRDRGTFF
TGTGCCACCAGGGACAGGGGGACGTTCTTC
>TRBD2|TRBJ2-5|NA|TRBV27
CASKSTSGGETQYF
TGTGCCAGCAAGTCGACTAGCGGGGGAGAGACCCAGTACTTC
>NA|TRBJ2-5|NA|TRBV6-1
CASRPQGHETQYF
TGTGCCAGCAGGCCTCAGGGACATGAGACCCAGTACTTC